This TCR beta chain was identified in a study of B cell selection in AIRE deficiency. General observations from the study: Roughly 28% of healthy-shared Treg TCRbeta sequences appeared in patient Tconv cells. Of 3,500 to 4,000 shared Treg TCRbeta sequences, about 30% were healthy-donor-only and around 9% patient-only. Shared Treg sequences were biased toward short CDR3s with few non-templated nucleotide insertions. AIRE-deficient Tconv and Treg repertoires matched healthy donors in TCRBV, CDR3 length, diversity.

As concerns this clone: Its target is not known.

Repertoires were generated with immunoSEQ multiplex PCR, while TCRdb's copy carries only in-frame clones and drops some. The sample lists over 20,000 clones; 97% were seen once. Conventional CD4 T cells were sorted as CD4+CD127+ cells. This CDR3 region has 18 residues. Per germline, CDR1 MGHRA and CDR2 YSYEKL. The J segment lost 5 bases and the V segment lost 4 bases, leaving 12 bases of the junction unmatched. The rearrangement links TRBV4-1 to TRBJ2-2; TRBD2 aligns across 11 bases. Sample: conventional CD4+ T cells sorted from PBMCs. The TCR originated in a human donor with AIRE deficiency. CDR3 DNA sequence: TGCGCCAGCAGCCCAAGCACGCTAGCGGGAGGAAGGACCGGGGAGCTGTTTTTT. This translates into CASSPSTLAGGRTGELFF.